These T cell receptor beta chains were read from a single sample in a study of T cells in Graves' hyperthyroidism and ophthalmopathy. TCRdb used MiXCR to reprocess the multiplex PCR reads, holding one entry per CDR3 protein. This table has 250,000 or so distinct CDR3 sequences, 15% appearing once. The sequenced sample was blood. The receptors here all came from a woman aged 45-65 years with Graves' hyperthyroidism that later progressed to Graves' ophthalmopathy. The conserved cysteine and the conserved F or W are not part of the CDR3 here. Clone size is not always given. Where it is, it says once, few, many or a class for expanded clones.

TRBJ2-1 | TRBV30 | many | AWSGGHNEQF
TRBJ2-2 | TRBV7-6 | . | ASSSRGQGSTGELF
TRBJ2-2 | TRBV28 | . | ASSRDGQGNTGELF
TRBJ2-7 | TRBV28 | few | ASNHPTSRHEQY
TRBJ2-1 | TRBV5-4 | few | ASSLIAGEYNEQF
TRBJ2-7 | TRBV5-1 | many | ASSLSVAYEQY
TRBJ2-3 | TRBV13 | many | ASSLKGRGLDTQY
TRBJ2-1 | TRBV6-2/TRBV6-3 | many | ASSRGPVYNEQF
TRBJ2-6 | TRBV7-3 | . | ASSLTPRDRDLTGANVLT
TRBJ2-5 | TRBV3-1 | many | ASSPSPGRETQY
TRBJ1-2 | TRBV28 | many | ASSLPTGRVQGYT
TRBJ2-1 | TRBV28 | . | ASSLSGTIYNEQF
TRBJ1-1 | TRBV24-1 | . | ATRGDRETEAF
TRBJ1-1 | TRBV28 | once | ASIPDRRNTEAF
TRBJ1-5 | TRBV18 | many | ASSPPVRPNQPQH
TRBJ2-3 | TRBV20-1 | . | STIKRGRTSTDTQY
TRBJ2-2 | TRBV18 | many | ASSPVHTNTGELF
TRBJ2-5 | TRBV28 | . | ASSLIGTSGETQY
TRBJ1-2 | TRBV5-1 | . | ASSFFFDLNYGYT
TRBJ2-5 | TRBV5-4 | . | ASSLADETQY
TRBJ2-5 | TRBV12-3/TRBV12-4 | . | ASSSKAGVVTQY
TRBJ1-6 | TRBV11-2 | many | ASSLYQGGFSPLH
TRBJ1-5 | TRBV19 | . | ASSSRTGPGNLQPQH
TRBJ1-2 | TRBV2 | . | ASSEIGQVPYGYT
TRBJ2-7 | TRBV7-9 | many | ASSPRVASSGEQY
TRBJ2-1 | TRBV20-1 | many | SARDLGMRGGSYNEQF
TRBJ2-1 | TRBV20-1 | many | SASRTSGSLEQF
TRBJ2-1 | TRBV20-1 | many | SARVYGPQGNEQF
TRBJ2-7 | TRBV5-6 | few | ASSFPDRAHEQY
TRBJ1-6 | TRBV29-1 | many | SVRGTANSPLH
TRBJ2-1 | TRBV2 | many | ASIGGRGNNEQF
TRBJ2-5 | TRBV20-1 | many | SAPALGAETQY
TRBJ1-6 | TRBV27 | many | ASTVQGGSPLH
TRBJ2-5 | TRBV11-2 | . | ASTDGIETQY
TRBJ2-3 | TRBV7-3 | many | ASSSGSSTDTQY
TRBJ1-3 | TRBV29-1 | few | SVGDRGTGNTIY
TRBJ2-2 | TRBV2 | many | ASAGQVYTGELF
TRBJ1-1 | TRBV28 | many | ASIVTSPYEAF
TRBJ1-2 | TRBV4-1 | . | ASSHRASGLRGGGGGQDYGYT